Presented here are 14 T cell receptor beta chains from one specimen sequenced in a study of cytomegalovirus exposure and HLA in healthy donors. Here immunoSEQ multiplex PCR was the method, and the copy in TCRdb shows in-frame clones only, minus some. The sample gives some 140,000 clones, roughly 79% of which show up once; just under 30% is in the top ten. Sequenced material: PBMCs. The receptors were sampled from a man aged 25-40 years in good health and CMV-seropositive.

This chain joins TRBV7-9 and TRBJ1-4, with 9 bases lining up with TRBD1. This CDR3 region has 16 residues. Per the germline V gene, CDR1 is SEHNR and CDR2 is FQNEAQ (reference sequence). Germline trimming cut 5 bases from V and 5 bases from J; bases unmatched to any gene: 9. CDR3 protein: CASSPSRDRGNEKLFF. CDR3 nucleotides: TGTGCCAGCAGCCCGTCCCGCGACAGGGGGAATGAAAAACTGTTTTTT.

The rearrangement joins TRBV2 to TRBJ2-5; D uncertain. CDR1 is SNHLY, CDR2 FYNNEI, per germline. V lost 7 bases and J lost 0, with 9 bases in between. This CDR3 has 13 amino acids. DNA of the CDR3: TGTGCCAGCAACATGCGGTACCAAGAGACCCAGTACTTC. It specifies CASNMRYQETQYF.

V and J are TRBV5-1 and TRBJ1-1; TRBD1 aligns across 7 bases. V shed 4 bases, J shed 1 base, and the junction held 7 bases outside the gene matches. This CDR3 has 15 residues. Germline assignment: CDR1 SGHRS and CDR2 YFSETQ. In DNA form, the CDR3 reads TGCGCCAGCAGCAGCGCGACAGGGACGAACACTGAAGCTTTCTTT. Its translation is CASSSATGTNTEAFF.

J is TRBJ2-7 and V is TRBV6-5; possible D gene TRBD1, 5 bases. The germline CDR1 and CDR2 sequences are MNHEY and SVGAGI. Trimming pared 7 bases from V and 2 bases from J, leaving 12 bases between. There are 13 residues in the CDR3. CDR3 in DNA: TGTGCCAGCATCATAAGACAGACCTACGAGCAGTACTTC. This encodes CASIIRQTYEQYF.

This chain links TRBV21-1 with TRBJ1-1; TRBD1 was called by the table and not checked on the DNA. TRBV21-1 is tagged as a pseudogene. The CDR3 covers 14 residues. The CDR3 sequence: CASRRKGANTEAFF. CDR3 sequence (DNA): TGTGCCAGCAGGAGGAAGGGGGCGAACACTGAAGCTTTCTTT.

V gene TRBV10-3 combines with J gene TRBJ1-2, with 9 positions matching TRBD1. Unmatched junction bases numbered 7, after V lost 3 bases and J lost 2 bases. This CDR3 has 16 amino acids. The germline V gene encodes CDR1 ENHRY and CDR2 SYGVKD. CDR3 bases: TGTGCCATCAGTGAAGGGGGACAGGGCCTCAACTATGGCTACACCTTC. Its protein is CAISEGGQGLNYGYTF.

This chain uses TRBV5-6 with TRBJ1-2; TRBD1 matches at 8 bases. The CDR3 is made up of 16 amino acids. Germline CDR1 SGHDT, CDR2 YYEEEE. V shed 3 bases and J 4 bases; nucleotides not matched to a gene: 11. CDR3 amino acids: CASSYTGAGGIYGYTF. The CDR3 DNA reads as TGTGCCAGCAGCTACACCGGGGCAGGGGGCATCTATGGCTACACCTTC. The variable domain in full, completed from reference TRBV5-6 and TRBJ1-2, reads DAGVTQSPTHLIKTRGQQVTLRCSPKSGHDTVSWYQQALGQGPQFIFQYYEEEERQRGNFPDRFSGHQFPNYSSELNVNALLLGDSALYLCASSYTGAGGIYGYTFGSGTRLTVV.

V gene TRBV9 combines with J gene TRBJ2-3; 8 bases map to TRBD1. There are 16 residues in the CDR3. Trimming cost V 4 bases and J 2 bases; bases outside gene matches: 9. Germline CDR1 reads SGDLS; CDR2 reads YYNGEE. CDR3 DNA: TGTGCCAGCAGCCCTGGGACAGGCGTTTACACAGATACGCAGTATTTT. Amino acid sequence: CASSPGTGVYTDTQYF.

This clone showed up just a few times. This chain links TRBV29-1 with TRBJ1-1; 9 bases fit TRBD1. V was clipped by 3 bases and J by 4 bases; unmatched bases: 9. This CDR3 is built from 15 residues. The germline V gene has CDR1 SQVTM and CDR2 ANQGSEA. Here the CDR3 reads CSVDPPQGAGTEAFF. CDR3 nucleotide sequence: TGCAGCGTTGACCCTCCACAGGGGGCGGGCACTGAAGCTTTCTTT.

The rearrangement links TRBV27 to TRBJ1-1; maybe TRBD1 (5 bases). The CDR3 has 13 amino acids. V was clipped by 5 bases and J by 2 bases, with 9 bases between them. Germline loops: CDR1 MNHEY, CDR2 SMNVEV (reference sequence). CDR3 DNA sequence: TGTGCCAGCAGTGTGACAGAAAACACTGAAGCTTTCTTT. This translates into CASSVTENTEAFF.

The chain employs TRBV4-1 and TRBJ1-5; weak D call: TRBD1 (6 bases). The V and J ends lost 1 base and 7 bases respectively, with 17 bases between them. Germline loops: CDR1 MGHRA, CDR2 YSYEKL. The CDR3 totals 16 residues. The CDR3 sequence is CASSQVPRGRAQPQHF. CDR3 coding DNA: TGCGCCAGCAGCCAAGTCCCCAGGGGAAGAGCGCAGCCCCAGCATTTT.

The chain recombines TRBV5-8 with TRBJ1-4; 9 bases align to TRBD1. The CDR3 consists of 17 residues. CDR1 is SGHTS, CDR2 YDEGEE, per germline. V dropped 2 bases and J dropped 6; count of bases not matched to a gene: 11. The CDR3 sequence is CASSFGFMRTGDEKLFF. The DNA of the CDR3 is TGTGCCAGCAGCTTTGGCTTTATGAGGACAGGGGATGAAAAACTGTTTTTT.

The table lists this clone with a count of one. CDR3 sequence: CASSFRTAKGTEAFF. The CDR3 region has the DNA TGTGCCAGCAGCTTCCGGACAGCTAAAGGGACTGAAGCTTTCTTT. The chain recombines TRBV5-6 with TRBJ1-1; D may be TRBD1 (6 bases). The V and J ends lost 2 bases and 5 bases respectively, with 16 bases between them. CDR1 and CDR2 (germline): SGHDT, YYEEEE. The CDR3 length is 15 residues.

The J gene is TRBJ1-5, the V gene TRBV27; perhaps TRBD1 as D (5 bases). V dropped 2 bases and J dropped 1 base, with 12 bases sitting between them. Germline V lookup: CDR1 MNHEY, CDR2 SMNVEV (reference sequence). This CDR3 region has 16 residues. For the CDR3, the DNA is TGTGCCAGCAGTTTAACCAGGGCAGGGAGCAATCAGCCCCAGCATTTT. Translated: CASSLTRAGSNQPQHF.